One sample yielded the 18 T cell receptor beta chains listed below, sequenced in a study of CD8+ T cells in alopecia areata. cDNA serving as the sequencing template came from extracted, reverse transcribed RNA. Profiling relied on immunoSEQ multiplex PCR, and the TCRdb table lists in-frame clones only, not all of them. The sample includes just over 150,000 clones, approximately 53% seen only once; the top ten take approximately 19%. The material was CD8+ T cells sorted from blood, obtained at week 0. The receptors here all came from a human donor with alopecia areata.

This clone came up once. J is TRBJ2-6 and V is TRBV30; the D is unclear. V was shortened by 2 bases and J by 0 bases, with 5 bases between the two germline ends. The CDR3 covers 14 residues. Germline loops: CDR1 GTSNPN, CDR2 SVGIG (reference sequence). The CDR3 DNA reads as TGTGCCTGGAGTATGGGCTCTGGGGCCAACGTCCTGACTTTC. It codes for CAWSMGSGANVLTF.

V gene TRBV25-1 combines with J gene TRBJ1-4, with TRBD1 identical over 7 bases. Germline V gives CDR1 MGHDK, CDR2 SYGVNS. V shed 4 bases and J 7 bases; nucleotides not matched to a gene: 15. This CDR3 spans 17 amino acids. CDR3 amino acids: CASSGQGRVGEVEKLFF. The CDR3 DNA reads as TGTGCCAGCAGTGGACAGGGAAGAGTAGGCGAAGTTGAAAAACTGTTTTTT.

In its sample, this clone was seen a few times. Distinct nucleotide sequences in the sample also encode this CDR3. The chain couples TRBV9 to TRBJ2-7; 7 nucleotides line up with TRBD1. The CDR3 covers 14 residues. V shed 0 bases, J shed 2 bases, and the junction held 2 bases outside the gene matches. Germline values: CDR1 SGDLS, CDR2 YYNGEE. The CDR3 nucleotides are TGTGCCAGCAGCGTAGGGGACAGTCCCTACGAGCAGTACTTC. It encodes CASSVGDSPYEQYF.

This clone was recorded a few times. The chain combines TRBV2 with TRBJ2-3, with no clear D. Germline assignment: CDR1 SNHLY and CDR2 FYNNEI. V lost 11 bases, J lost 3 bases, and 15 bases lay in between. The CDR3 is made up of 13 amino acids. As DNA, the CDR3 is TGTGCCGGCCAGACGCCACGAACAGATACGCAGTATTTT. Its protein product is CAGQTPRTDTQYF.

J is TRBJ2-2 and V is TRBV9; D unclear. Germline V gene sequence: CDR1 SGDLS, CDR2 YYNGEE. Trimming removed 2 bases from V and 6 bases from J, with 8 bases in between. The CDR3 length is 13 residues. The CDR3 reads CASSVLTSGELFF. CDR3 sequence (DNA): TGTGCCAGCAGCGTTCTAACGTCCGGGGAGCTGTTTTTT. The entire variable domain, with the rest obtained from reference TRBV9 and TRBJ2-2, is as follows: DSGVTQTPKHLITATGQRVTLRCSPRSGDLSVYWYQQSLDQGLQFLIQYYNGEERAKGNILERFSAQQFPDLHSELNLSSLELGDSALYFCASSVLTSGELFFGEGSRLTVL.

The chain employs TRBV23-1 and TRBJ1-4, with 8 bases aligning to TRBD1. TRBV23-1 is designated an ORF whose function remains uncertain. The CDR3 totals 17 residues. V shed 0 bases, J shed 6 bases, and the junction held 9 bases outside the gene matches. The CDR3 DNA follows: TGCGCCAGCAGTCAATCCCCTAACAGGGGGGATCATGAAAAACTGTTTTTT. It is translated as CASSQSPNRGDHEKLFF.

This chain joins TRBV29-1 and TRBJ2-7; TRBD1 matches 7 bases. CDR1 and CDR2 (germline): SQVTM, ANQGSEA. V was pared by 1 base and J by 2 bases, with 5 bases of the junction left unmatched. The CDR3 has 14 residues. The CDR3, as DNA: TGCAGCGTTGAAGCGGGGACAGCACCCTACGAGCAGTACTTC. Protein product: CSVEAGTAPYEQYF.

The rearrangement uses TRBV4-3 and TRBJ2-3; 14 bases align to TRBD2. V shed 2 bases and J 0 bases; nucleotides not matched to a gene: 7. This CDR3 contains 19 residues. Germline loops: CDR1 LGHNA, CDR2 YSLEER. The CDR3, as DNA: TGCGCCAGCAGCCAACACGGGACTAGCGGGGGCCTTAGCACAGATACGCAGTATTTT. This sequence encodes CASSQHGTSGGLSTDTQYF.

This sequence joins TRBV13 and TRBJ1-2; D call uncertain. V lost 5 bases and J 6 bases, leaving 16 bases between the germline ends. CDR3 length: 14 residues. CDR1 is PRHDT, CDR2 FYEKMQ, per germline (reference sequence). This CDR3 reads CASSPSLGENGYTF. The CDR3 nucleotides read TGTGCCAGCAGCCCTAGTCTGGGAGAAAATGGCTACACCTTC.

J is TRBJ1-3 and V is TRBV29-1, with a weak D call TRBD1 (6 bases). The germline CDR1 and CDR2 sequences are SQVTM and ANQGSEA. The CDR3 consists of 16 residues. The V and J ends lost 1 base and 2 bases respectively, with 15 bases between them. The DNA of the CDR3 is TGCAGCGTTGAAGTCGATACAGGGAGCCCTGGAAACACCATATATTTT. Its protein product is CSVEVDTGSPGNTIYF.

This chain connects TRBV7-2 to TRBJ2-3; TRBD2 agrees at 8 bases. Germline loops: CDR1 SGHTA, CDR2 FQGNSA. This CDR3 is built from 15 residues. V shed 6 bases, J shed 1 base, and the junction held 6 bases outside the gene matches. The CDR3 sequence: CASSRGRGGTDTQYF. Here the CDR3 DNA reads TGTGCCAGCAGTCGAGGGCGGGGGGGCACAGATACGCAGTATTTT.

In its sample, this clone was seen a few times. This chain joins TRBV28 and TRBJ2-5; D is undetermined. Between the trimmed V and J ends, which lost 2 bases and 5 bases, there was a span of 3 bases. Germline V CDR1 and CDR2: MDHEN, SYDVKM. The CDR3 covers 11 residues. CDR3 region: CASSLDETQYF. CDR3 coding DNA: TGTGCCAGCAGTTTAGATGAGACCCAGTACTTC.

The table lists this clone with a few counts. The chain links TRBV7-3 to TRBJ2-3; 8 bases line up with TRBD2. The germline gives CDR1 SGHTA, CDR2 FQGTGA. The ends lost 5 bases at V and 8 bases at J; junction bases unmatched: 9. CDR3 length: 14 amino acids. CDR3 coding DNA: TGTGCCAGCAGCATCGCCCCCGGACTAGCTACGCAGTATTTT. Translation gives CASSIAPGLATQYF.

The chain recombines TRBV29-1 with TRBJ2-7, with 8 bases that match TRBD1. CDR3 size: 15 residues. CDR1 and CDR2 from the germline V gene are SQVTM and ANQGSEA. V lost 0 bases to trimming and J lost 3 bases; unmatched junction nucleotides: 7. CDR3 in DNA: TGCAGCGTTGAAGAAGATACAGGGGGAGGCTACGAGCAGTACTTC. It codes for CSVEEDTGGGYEQYF.

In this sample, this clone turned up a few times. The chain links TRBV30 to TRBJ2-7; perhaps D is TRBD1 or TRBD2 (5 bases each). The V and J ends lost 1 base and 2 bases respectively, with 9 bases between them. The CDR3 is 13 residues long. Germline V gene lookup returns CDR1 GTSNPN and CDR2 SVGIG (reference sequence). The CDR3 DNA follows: TGTGCCTGGAGTGCCGGGACCACCTACGAGCAGTACTTC. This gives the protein CAWSAGTTYEQYF.

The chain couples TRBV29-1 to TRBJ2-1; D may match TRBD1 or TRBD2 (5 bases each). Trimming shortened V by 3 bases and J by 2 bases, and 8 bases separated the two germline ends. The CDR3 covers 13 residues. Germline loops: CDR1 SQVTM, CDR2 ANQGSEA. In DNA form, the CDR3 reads TGCAGCGTTGAGAGGGGTACCTACAATGAGCAGTTCTTC. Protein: CSVERGTYNEQFF.

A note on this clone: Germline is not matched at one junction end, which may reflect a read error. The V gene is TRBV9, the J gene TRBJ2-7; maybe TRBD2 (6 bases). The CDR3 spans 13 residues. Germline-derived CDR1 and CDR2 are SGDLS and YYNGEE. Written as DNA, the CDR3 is TGTGCCAGCAGCGGCGGGACTCCATACGAGCAGTATTTC. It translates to CASSGGTPYEQYF. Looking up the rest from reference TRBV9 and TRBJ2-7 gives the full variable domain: DSGVTQTPKHLITATGQRVTLRCSPRSGDLSVYWYQQSLDQGLQFLIQYYNGEERAKGNILERFSAQQFPDLHSELNLSSLELGDSALYFCASSGGTPYEQYFGPGTRLTVT.

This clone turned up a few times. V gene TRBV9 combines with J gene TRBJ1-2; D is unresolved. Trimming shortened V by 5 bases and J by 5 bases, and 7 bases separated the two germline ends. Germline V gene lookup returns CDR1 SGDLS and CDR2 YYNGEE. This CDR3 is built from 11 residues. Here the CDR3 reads CASSELYGYTF. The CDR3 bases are TGTGCCAGCAGTGAATTATATGGCTACACCTTC.